A single sample is the source of the 29 T cell receptor beta chains below, sequenced in a study of blood T cell repertoires in COVID-19. Assay used: immunoSEQ multiplex PCR; TCRdb lists only in-frame clones, some missing. In the table there are about 440,000 clones, around 89% of which are singletons. Sequencing was done on a sample of peripheral blood. These receptors were collected from a woman younger than 45 with acute or convalescent COVID-19.

This CDR3 reads CASSPDREAFF. DNA of the CDR3: TGTGCCAGCTCACCGGACAGAGAAGCTTTCTTT. This sequence joins TRBV18 and TRBJ1-1, with D perhaps matching TRBD1 (6 bases). V was cut by 3 bases and J by 8 bases, with 7 bases left in between. In germline, CDR1 is KGHSH, CDR2 LQKENI. The CDR3 consists of 11 residues.

The V call is TRBV10-1, the J call TRBJ2-5; D perhaps matches TRBD1 (5 bases). Germline V lookup: CDR1 WNHNN, CDR2 SYGVQD (reference sequence). V dropped 8 bases and J dropped 0 bases, with 10 bases sitting between them. CDR3 size: 13 residues. The CDR3 loop reads CASSETDQETQYF. For the CDR3, the DNA is TGCGCCAGCTCGGAGACAGACCAAGAGACCCAGTACTTC.

As concerns this clone: Other DNA sequences within the sample encode an identical CDR3. The V gene is TRBV11-2, the J gene TRBJ1-2, with 7 positions matching TRBD1. The length of the CDR3 is 16 residues. CDR1 SGHAT and CDR2 FQNNGV come from the germline V gene. After removal of 1 base from V and 3 bases from J, the junction contained 8 bases not matched to a gene. CDR3 in DNA: TGTGCCAGCAGCTTAGGATACAGGGGACCCCACTATGGCTACACCTTC. Residues: CASSLGYRGPHYGYTF.

With regard to this clone: This same CDR3 is encoded by further DNA sequences in the sample. This chain uses TRBV4-1 with TRBJ1-5; 7 nucleotides agree with TRBD1. V lost 1 base, J lost 4 bases, and 1 base stayed unmatched. This CDR3 comprises 14 residues. Germline values: CDR1 MGHRA, CDR2 YSYEKL. DNA for the CDR3: TGCGCCAGCAGCCAAGGCAGGGGGAATCAGCCCCAGCATTTT. This translates into CASSQGRGNQPQHF.

The J gene is TRBJ2-7, the V gene TRBV11-2; 12 bases match TRBD2. The CDR3 is made up of 16 amino acids. Germline CDR1 SGHAT, CDR2 FQNNGV. The V segment lost 1 base and the J segment 6 bases; nucleotides outside the gene matches: 7. The CDR3 spells CASSLGPSGGVSEQYF. As DNA, the CDR3 is TGTGCCAGCAGCTTAGGCCCTAGCGGGGGGGTTTCCGAGCAGTACTTC.

This rearrangement joins TRBV11-2 to TRBJ2-3; D is unresolved. This CDR3 has 15 amino acids. Germline CDR1 is SGHAT and CDR2 is FQNNGV. Trimming took 2 bases from V and 0 from J, leaving 9 bases between them. In DNA form, the CDR3 reads TGTGCCAGCAGCTTATATACAGTCAGCACAGATACGCAGTATTTT. Translating gives CASSLYTVSTDTQYF.

The sample holds a few counts of this clone. The chain is built from TRBV2 and TRBJ1-6; weak D call: TRBD1 (6 bases). Trimming took off 6 bases at V and 9 bases at J, with 15 bases between the two ends. Germline assignment: CDR1 SNHLY and CDR2 FYNNEI. The CDR3 spans 14 residues. The CDR3 reads CASSPRTAGSPLHF. The CDR3 nucleotides read TGTGCCAGCAGCCCGAGGACAGCAGGTTCACCCCTCCACTTT.

The V gene is TRBV19, the J gene TRBJ2-3; TRBD2 agrees at 10 bases. Germline-derived CDR1 and CDR2 are LNHDA and SQIVND (reference sequence). CDR3 size: 16 residues. V was pared by 3 bases and J by 6 bases, with 9 bases of the junction left unmatched. CDR3 sequence: CASSMTSGRTVDTQYF. As DNA, the CDR3 is TGTGCCAGTAGTATGACTAGCGGGCGAACCGTTGATACGCAGTATTTT. Full variable domain (outside the CDR3, taken from reference TRBV19 and TRBJ2-3): DGGITQSPKYLFRKEGQNVTLSCEQNLNHDAMYWYRQDPGQGLRLIYYSQIVNDFQKGDIAEGYSVSREKKESFPLTVTSAQKNPTAFYLCASSMTSGRTVDTQYFGPGTRLTVL.

The chain employs TRBV7-9 and TRBJ2-6; the D gene is possibly TRBD2 (6 bases). The germline V and J ends were trimmed by 8 bases and 0 bases, with 14 bases remaining between them. Germline CDR1 is SEHNR and CDR2 is FQNEAQ (reference sequence). This CDR3 comprises 16 residues. The CDR3 DNA reads as TGTGCCAGCTTGGGGGGAGGTTCCTCTGGGGCCAACGTCCTGACTTTC. Its translation: CASLGGGSSGANVLTF.

The V gene is TRBV6-5, the J gene TRBJ1-2; possible D gene TRBD1, 5 bases. The CDR3 spans 12 residues. V was clipped by 8 bases and J by 8 bases, with 15 bases between them. CDR1 is MNHEY and CDR2 is SVGAGI in the germline V gene. The CDR3 protein is CASGVRGEGYTF. In DNA, the CDR3 is TGTGCCAGCGGGGTGCGGGGGGAGGGCTACACCTTC.

The chain recombines TRBV5-4 with TRBJ2-5; 9 bases map to TRBD2. V dropped 1 base and J dropped 5; count of bases not matched to a gene: 3. The CDR3 covers 14 residues. In germline, CDR1 is SGHNT, CDR2 YYREEE (reference sequence). CDR3 loop: CASSLSSGGETQYF. The DNA for the CDR3 is TGTGCCAGCAGCTTGTCCAGCGGGGGGGAGACCCAGTACTTC.

The rearrangement links TRBV30 to TRBJ1-4, with 7 positions matching TRBD1. V lost 0 bases, J lost 6 bases, and 4 bases stayed unmatched. Germline V gene data show CDR1 as GTSNPN and CDR2 as SVGIG (reference sequence). The CDR3 totals 14 residues. The CDR3 region is CAWSVLGTDEKLFF. The CDR3 DNA is TGTGCCTGGAGTGTACTCGGGACAGATGAAAAACTGTTTTTT. The entire variable domain, with the rest obtained from reference TRBV30 and TRBJ1-4, is as follows: SQTIHQWPATLVQPVGSPLSLECTVEGTSNPNLYWYRQAAGRGLQLLFYSVGIGQISSEVPQNLSASRPQDRQFILSSKKLLLSDSGFYLCAWSVLGTDEKLFFGSGTQLSVL.

This chain links TRBV28 with TRBJ2-1; 11 bases agree with TRBD2. The junction had 6 bases not matched to a gene; V was cut back by 5 bases and J by 9 bases. The V gene's germline CDR1 is MDHEN and CDR2 SYDVKM. The CDR3 contains 14 residues. CDR3 DNA: TGTGCCAGCAGTACCTCGGGACTAGCGGTTGAGCAGTTCTTC. It yields the protein CASSTSGLAVEQFF.

This rearrangement joins TRBV7-8 to TRBJ1-4, with D hard to call. Trimming shortened V by 5 bases and J by 0 bases, and 13 bases separated the two germline ends. The CDR3 runs 16 residues. The germline CDR1 and CDR2 sequences are SGHVS and FQNEAQ. Here the CDR3 reads CASSLQYISTNEKLFF. In DNA, the CDR3 is TGTGCCAGCAGCCTCCAATACATATCAACTAATGAAAAACTGTTTTTT.

The chain joins TRBV5-4 to TRBJ2-1, with 11 bases fitting TRBD2. J gave up 3 bases and V 5 bases, and 1 base lay outside the gene matches. The germline gives CDR1 SGHNT, CDR2 YYREEE (reference sequence). The CDR3 has 14 amino acids. In DNA form, the CDR3 reads TGTGCCAGCAGTAGCGGGGGGGACTACAATGAGCAGTTCTTC. It translates to CASSSGGDYNEQFF.

V is TRBV12-3 or TRBV12-4 and J is TRBJ2-7; D unclear. Trimming cost V 2 bases and J 4 bases, with 6 bases left between them. The CDR3 length is 12 residues. CDR3 DNA sequence: TGTGCCAGCAGTTTAATCTTTTACGAGCAGTACTTC. It translates to CASSLIFYEQYF.

The CDR3 bases are TGTGCCAGCCGGAGGGGCCCCGGTCAGCCCCAGCATTTT. Its protein product is CASRRGPGQPQHF. The genes are TRBV19 and TRBJ1-5; D may be TRBD1 (5 bases). With 9 bases removed from V and 6 bases from J, the gap between germline ends came to 15 bases. CDR1 LNHDA and CDR2 SQIVND come from the germline V gene (reference sequence). The CDR3 spans 13 residues.

This sequence joins TRBV6-1 and TRBJ1-5; TRBD1 agrees at 10 bases. CDR1 is MNHNS and CDR2 is SASEGT in the germline V gene. This CDR3 has 18 residues. With V trimmed by 2 bases and J by 2 bases, 9 bases remained unmatched. The CDR3 DNA sequence: TGTGCCAGCAGTGAAAACTCGTGGGGGACAGGGGGCAATCAGCCCCAGCATTTT. Translated: CASSENSWGTGGNQPQHF.

The V call is TRBV30, the J call TRBJ2-5; TRBD2 aligns across 8 bases. V was pared by 7 bases and J by 5 bases, with 6 bases of the junction left unmatched. Per germline, CDR1 GTSNPN and CDR2 SVGIG (reference sequence). This CDR3 region has 12 residues. In DNA form, the CDR3 reads TGTGCCTTAGATAGCGGGGTTGAGACCCAGTACTTC. This sequence encodes CALDSGVETQYF.

The rearrangement links TRBV4-1 to TRBJ1-1, with D maybe TRBD1 (5 bases). Germline lookup yields CDR1 MGHRA and CDR2 YSYEKL. The V and J ends lost 1 base and 1 base respectively, with 7 bases between them. There are 14 residues in the CDR3. CDR3 sequence: CASSQGGRNTEAFF. The DNA for the CDR3 is TGCGCCAGCAGCCAAGGGGGCAGGAACACTGAAGCTTTCTTT.

V usage is TRBV30 and J usage is TRBJ2-7; 13 nucleotides agree with TRBD2. The V gene's germline CDR1 is GTSNPN and CDR2 SVGIG (reference sequence). V dropped 2 bases and J dropped 3; count of bases not matched to a gene: 4. CDR3 length equals 15 residues. The CDR3 spells CAWSIGLAGVYEQYF. The DNA of the CDR3 is TGTGCCTGGAGTATAGGACTAGCGGGGGTCTACGAGCAGTACTTC.

The chain couples TRBV10-1 to TRBJ1-6; the match to TRBD1 covers 8 bases. Germline CDR1 is WNHNN and CDR2 is SYGVQD (reference sequence). Trimming cost V 2 bases and J 7 bases; bases outside gene matches: 4. The CDR3 totals 15 residues. The CDR3 DNA sequence: TGCGCCAGCAGTGAGAGCGACAGGGGCAATTCACCCCTCCACTTT. It is translated as CASSESDRGNSPLHF.

V and J are TRBV15 and TRBJ2-2; perhaps TRBD2 as D (5 bases). The CDR3 covers 14 residues. With 0 bases removed from V and 9 bases from J, the gap between germline ends came to 11 bases. Germline loops: CDR1 LNHNV, CDR2 YYDKDF (reference sequence). Written as DNA, the CDR3 is TGTGCCACCAGCAGAGAGGCTAGCTCTAGGGAGCTGTTTTTT. It codes for CATSREASSRELFF.

This chain uses TRBV6-5 with TRBJ1-1, with D uncertain. The V gene lost 6 bases and the J gene lost 1 base, with 9 bases spanning the gap. Germline V CDR1 and CDR2: MNHEY, SVGAGI. There are 13 residues in the CDR3. CDR3 DNA: TGTGCCAGCAGCCCAGTTGGGAACACTGAAGCTTTCTTT. Translation gives CASSPVGNTEAFF.

The V and J genes are TRBV11-2 and TRBJ2-1; 15 bases are a match to TRBD2. Losses at the gene ends were 2 bases for V and 7 bases for J; bases not matched to a gene: 3. Germline V gene lookup returns CDR1 SGHAT and CDR2 FQNNGV. The CDR3 length is 16 residues. CDR3: CASSLPGLAGGNEQFF. CDR3 DNA: TGTGCCAGCAGCTTACCCGGACTAGCGGGGGGGAATGAGCAGTTCTTC.

The rearrangement joins TRBV28 to TRBJ1-2; 8 bases agree with TRBD1. V lost 8 bases to trimming and J lost 0 bases; unmatched junction nucleotides: 8. The CDR3 loop spans 15 amino acids. CDR1 and CDR2 (germline): MDHEN, SYDVKM. CDR3 DNA sequence: TGTGCCAGCCTCGACACAGGGGGGACTAACTATGGCTACACCTTC. Translated: CASLDTGGTNYGYTF.

V gene TRBV3-1 (or the pseudogene TRBV3-2) combines with J gene TRBJ1-1; possible D gene TRBD1, 5 bases. In germline, CDR1 is LGHDT, CDR2 YNNKEL (reference sequence). With 0 bases removed from V and 0 bases from J, the gap between germline ends came to 8 bases. This CDR3 has 15 residues. The CDR3 DNA reads TGTGCCAGCAGCCAAGAGGGCAGGGTGAACACTGAAGCTTTCTTT. Protein: CASSQEGRVNTEAFF.

This chain links TRBV7-9 with TRBJ2-3; D remains ambiguous. The V end lost 6 bases, the J end lost 2 bases, and 3 bases lay between the germline ends. Germline CDR1 and CDR2: SEHNR and FQNEAQ (reference sequence). CDR3 size: 11 residues. The CDR3 DNA is TGTGCCAGCAGTCTCACAGATACGCAGTATTTT. Residues: CASSLTDTQYF. The variable domain in full, completed from reference TRBV7-9 and TRBJ2-3, reads DTGVSQNPRHKITKRGQNVTFRCDPISEHNRLYWYRQTLGQGPEFLTYFQNEAQLEKSRLLSDRFSAERPKGSFSTLEIQRTEQGDSAMYLCASSLTDTQYFGPGTRLTVL.

The genes are TRBV4-1 and TRBJ2-7; 9 bases agree with TRBD2. V shed 2 bases, J shed 3 bases, and the junction held 2 bases outside the gene matches. The CDR3 is made up of 14 amino acids. The germline V gene has CDR1 MGHRA and CDR2 YSYEKL. CDR3 in amino acids: CASSQLAGSYEQYF. The CDR3 bases are TGCGCCAGCAGCCAACTAGCGGGGAGCTACGAGCAGTACTTC.